The 25 T cell receptor beta chains listed next were all sequenced from one sample in a study of shared clonotypes between healthy human individuals (TCRdb year 2020). Library generation was performed with the immunoSEQ multiplex PCR assay. This immuneACCESS table, as held by TCRdb, lists in-frame sequences with V and J called but not all clones. Of the missing ones, under half trace to an unresolved V gene in checked studies; the others have no known cause. The sample table holds approximately 480,000 clones, of which 75% to 80% were seen once. The ten largest clones represent around an eighth of the sample. Sequenced material: PBMCs. These TCRs come from a woman aged 40 to 49 in good health. Some clones in this sample may be carry-over from other donors' samples.

V is TRBV7-2 and J is TRBJ2-1; 7 nucleotides agree with TRBD1. The germline gives CDR1 SGHTA, CDR2 FQGNSA. This CDR3 has 13 residues. Trimming cost V 2 bases and J 6 bases; bases outside gene matches: 1. This chain's CDR3 is CASSLYRGNEQFF. CDR3 nucleotide sequence: TGTGCCAGCAGCTTATACAGGGGCAATGAGCAGTTCTTC.

This chain connects TRBV6-4 to TRBJ2-5; 7 nucleotides match TRBD1. V gave up 0 bases and J gave up 5 bases; unmatched junction bases: 0. The germline V gene encodes CDR1 MRHNA and CDR2 SNTAGT. The CDR3 spans 13 residues. CDR3 in amino acids: CASSDSGGETQYF. DNA for the CDR3: TGTGCCAGCAGTGACTCAGGGGGCGAGACCCAGTACTTC.

This chain joins TRBV11-3 and TRBJ2-1, with D perhaps TRBD2 (5 bases). V was shortened by 5 bases and J by 0 bases, with 8 bases between the two germline ends. Germline CDR1 SGHNT, CDR2 YENEEA. CDR3 length: 14 residues. The CDR3: CASSEGLSYNEQFF. In DNA, the CDR3 is TGTGCCAGCAGCGAGGGCCTCTCCTACAATGAGCAGTTCTTC. Full variable domain (rest looked up from reference TRBV11-3 and TRBJ2-1): EAGVVQSPRYKIIEKKQPVAFWCNPISGHNTLYWYLQNLGQGPELLIRYENEEAVDDSQLPKDRFSAERLKGVDSTLKIQPAELGDSAVYLCASSEGLSYNEQFFGPGTRLTVL.

The CDR3: CASSLALGGNYGYTF. As DNA, the CDR3 is TGTGCCAGCAGCTTAGCGCTCGGGGGTAACTATGGCTACACCTTC. J is TRBJ1-2 and V is TRBV7-2, with a weak D call TRBD1 (5 bases). Germline-derived CDR1 and CDR2 are SGHTA and FQGNSA. This CDR3 is built from 15 residues. V was trimmed by 0 bases and J by 1 base, leaving 9 bases between them.

In DNA form, the CDR3 reads TGTGCCAGCAGCTTAGTCGGCGGGAGATCCTCCTACGAGCAGTACTTC. Translating gives CASSLVGGRSSYEQYF. The chain joins TRBV7-2 to TRBJ2-7, with 7 bases identical to TRBD2. Germline CDR1 reads SGHTA; CDR2 reads FQGNSA. The CDR3 runs to 16 residues. The junction had 6 bases not matched to a gene; V was cut back by 1 base and J by 0 bases.

This chain links TRBV2 with TRBJ2-1; D unclear. The CDR3 length is 14 residues. V was clipped by 4 bases and J by 2 bases, with 9 bases between them. In germline, CDR1 is SNHLY, CDR2 FYNNEI. Here the CDR3 reads CASSVLGTYNEQFF. The CDR3 DNA sequence: TGTGCCAGCAGTGTGTTGGGGACCTACAATGAGCAGTTCTTC.

The V and J genes are TRBV2 and TRBJ2-5, with 10 bases that match TRBD2. With 4 bases clipped from V and 0 bases from J, the junction kept 5 bases outside the gene matches. Germline-derived CDR1 and CDR2 are SNHLY and FYNNEI. The CDR3 length is 16 residues. CDR3: CASSGPGTSDQETQYF. CDR3 DNA: TGTGCCAGCAGTGGGCCGGGGACTAGCGACCAAGAGACCCAGTACTTC.

The genes are TRBV21-1 and TRBJ2-1; TRBD2 is taken as the D call from the table, unchecked against the DNA. TRBV21-1 represents a pseudogene. The CDR3 extends over 14 amino acids. CDR3 protein: CASSKGQKRDEQFF. CDR3 coding DNA: TGTGCCAGCAGCAAAGGACAAAAGCGGGATGAGCAGTTCTTC.

The chain has TRBV11-2 and TRBJ2-5, with 8 bases matching TRBD1. CDR1 and CDR2 from the germline V gene are SGHAT and FQNNGV. There are 15 residues in the CDR3. V dropped 5 bases and J dropped 9; count of bases not matched to a gene: 14. CDR3 residues: CASSTDRGQETAQYF. The DNA for the CDR3 is TGTGCCAGCAGCACTGACAGGGGCCAAGAGACGGCCCAGTACTTC.

This rearrangement joins TRBV7-2 to TRBJ2-2; no clear D. Germline V gives CDR1 SGHTA, CDR2 FQGNSA. With 5 bases removed from V and 5 bases from J, the gap between germline ends came to 12 bases. CDR3 size: 14 residues. Here the CDR3 DNA reads TGTGCCAGCAGCCCAACGGCCGTAACCGGGGAGCTGTTTTTT. Its translation: CASSPTAVTGELFF.

This clone has more than one count but fewer than ten. CDR3 sequence (DNA): TGCGCCAGCAGCTTGGTGGGCGGGAGGTCCTACAATGAGCAGTTCTTC. Translated, it gives CASSLVGGRSYNEQFF. The rearrangement uses TRBV5-1 and TRBJ2-1, with 8 bases that match TRBD2. The length of the CDR3 is 16 residues. The germline gives CDR1 SGHRS, CDR2 YFSETQ. Trimming cost V 0 bases and J 1 base; bases outside gene matches: 3.

This chain uses TRBV28 with TRBJ2-2; 7 bases are a match to TRBD2. The CDR3 sequence is 15 residues long. Germline trimming cut 4 bases from V and 5 bases from J; bases unmatched to any gene: 7. Germline V gives CDR1 MDHEN, CDR2 SYDVKM. DNA for the CDR3: TGTGCCAGCAGTTCTTTAGCGGGCACGACCGGGGAGCTGTTTTTT. Encoded protein: CASSSLAGTTGELFF.

This clone was counted only a few times. This chain joins TRBV28 and TRBJ2-5; TRBD1 agrees at 9 bases. The DNA end is a closer match to TRBJ2-7, so the J assignment may be wrong. This CDR3 region has 16 residues. Germline values: CDR1 MDHEN, CDR2 SYDVKM. CDR3 in amino acids: CASSLSWTGVFREQYF. CDR3 coding DNA: TGTGCCAGCAGTTTATCGTGGACAGGGGTATTTCGCGAGCAGTACTTC.

This clone was seen a single time. This rearrangement joins TRBV4-1 to TRBJ1-2; unclear D gene. The V end lost 0 bases, the J end lost 8 bases, and 10 bases lay between the germline ends. This CDR3 has 13 residues. CDR1 and CDR2 (germline): MGHRA, YSYEKL. CDR3 protein: CASSQDPTEGYTF. The CDR3 DNA reads TGCGCCAGCAGCCAAGATCCGACGGAGGGCTACACCTTC.

The DNA for the CDR3 is TGTGCCAGCCTAGGGGCATACGAGCAGTACTTC. It is translated as CASLGAYEQYF. The rearrangement joins TRBV28 to TRBJ2-7; possible D gene TRBD1, 5 bases. The V end lost 8 bases, the J end lost 4 bases, and 9 bases lay between the germline ends. This CDR3 comprises 11 residues. Germline-derived CDR1 and CDR2 are MDHEN and SYDVKM.

The chain has TRBV30 and TRBJ2-7, with 8 bases aligning to TRBD2. Germline trimming cut 3 bases from V and 7 bases from J; bases unmatched to any gene: 11. In germline, CDR1 is GTSNPN, CDR2 SVGIG (reference sequence). This CDR3 is 14 amino acids long. The CDR3 DNA reads as TGTGCCTGGAGGCACGCGGGAGGATTCGGTGAGCAGTACTTC. Amino acid sequence: CAWRHAGGFGEQYF.

The V gene is TRBV6-4, the J gene TRBJ2-6; D call uncertain. The V gene lost 4 bases and the J gene lost 3 bases, with 7 bases spanning the gap. The CDR3 sequence is 14 residues long. Germline V gene lookup returns CDR1 MRHNA and CDR2 SNTAGT. The CDR3, as DNA: TGTGCCAGCAGTGCCAGCTTTGGGGCCAACGTCCTGACTTTC. Its translation is CASSASFGANVLTF.

Comments on this clone: Since the CDR3 does not end with the conserved phenylalanine or tryptophan, this likely comes from a read error. This sequence joins TRBV11-2 and TRBJ2-7; D not resolved. Germline values: CDR1 SGHAT, CDR2 FQNNGV. This CDR3 has 14 amino acids. Trimming removed 1 base at V and 7 bases at J, with 14 bases between. The CDR3 DNA sequence: TGTGCCAGCAGCTTAGTGGTGGCGACGGGTGAGCAGTACTTA. Encoded protein: CASSLVVATGEQYL.

J is TRBJ1-3 and V is TRBV5-6, with a tentative D call TRBD1 (5 bases). V was trimmed by 2 bases and J by 2 bases, leaving 11 bases between them. The CDR3 has 15 residues. CDR1 is SGHDT, CDR2 YYEEEE, per germline. CDR3 in DNA: TGTGCCAGCAGCTTCTATGCAGGGCCTGGAAACACCATATATTTT. Translating gives CASSFYAGPGNTIYF.

This clone was seen only once. The chain uses TRBV7-9 and TRBJ2-2, with D perhaps TRBD2 (6 bases). Trimming took 3 bases from V and 7 from J, leaving 12 bases between them. The CDR3 has 14 amino acids. Germline CDR1 SEHNR, CDR2 FQNEAQ (reference sequence). For the CDR3, the DNA is TGTGCCAGCAGCTTTGCTAGCGTAAGCGGGGAGCTGTTTTTT. As protein: CASSFASVSGELFF. The entire variable domain, with the rest obtained from reference TRBV7-9 and TRBJ2-2, is as follows: DTGVSQNPRHKITKRGQNVTFRCDPISEHNRLYWYRQTLGQGPEFLTYFQNEAQLEKSRLLSDRFSAERPKGSFSTLEIQRTEQGDSAMYLCASSFASVSGELFFGEGSRLTVL.

J is TRBJ2-7 and V is TRBV6-6, with D possibly matching TRBD1 (6 bases). The V end lost 5 bases, the J end lost 0 bases, and 17 bases lay between the germline ends. This CDR3 has 16 amino acids. CDR1 and CDR2 from the germline V gene are MNHNY and SVGAGI (reference sequence). CDR3 amino acids: CASSKDSNPSSYEQYF. In DNA form, the CDR3 reads TGTGCCAGCAGTAAGGACAGTAACCCCAGCTCCTACGAGCAGTACTTC.

This chain joins TRBV15 and TRBJ2-3; 12 positions match TRBD1. V gave up 0 bases and J gave up 4 bases; unmatched junction bases: 5. The germline CDR1 and CDR2 sequences are LNHNV and YYDKDF (reference sequence). This CDR3 region has 17 residues. CDR3 nucleotides: TGTGCCACCAGCAGAGATTTAGGGGACAGGGGGCCAGATACGCAGTATTTT. Translated, it gives CATSRDLGDRGPDTQYF.

This chain joins TRBV7-2 and TRBJ2-2, with 7 bases fitting TRBD2. The CDR3 spans 14 residues. In germline, CDR1 is SGHTA, CDR2 FQGNSA. The V and J ends lost 1 base and 6 bases, in that order; junction bases with no gene match: 2. As DNA, the CDR3 is TGTGCCAGCAGCTTAGGACTAGCCCCCGGGGAGCTGTTTTTT. It codes for CASSLGLAPGELFF.

The chain employs TRBV28 and TRBJ2-5; D uncertain. The J call is uncertain, as TRBJ2-7 better fits the DNA end. Germline CDR1 MDHEN, CDR2 SYDVKM. This CDR3 is 13 amino acids long. CDR3 sequence reads: CAAPRVPSYEQYF. In DNA, the CDR3 is TGTGCCGCCCCTCGGGTGCCCTCCTACGAGCAGTACTTC.

This chain joins TRBV6-1 and TRBJ1-5, with D hard to call. The CDR3 contains 17 residues. Germline CDR1 reads MNHNS; CDR2 reads SASEGT. The V and J ends lost 1 base and 0 bases respectively, with 13 bases between them. The CDR3 sequence is CASSEDTRRYSNQPQHF. CDR3 in DNA: TGTGCCAGCAGTGAAGACACGAGACGTTATAGCAATCAGCCCCAGCATTTT.